This T cell receptor beta chain was obtained from a study of blood T cell repertoires in COVID-19. Study information: Samples representing acute and convalescent COVID-19 were sourced from the United States, Italy and Spain. PBMCs, B-cell-depleted T cells, or T cells were the source of the cDNA or gDNA that made up the material.

The CDR3 totals 18 residues. Germline assignment: CDR1 LGHNA and CDR2 YSLEER. V gave up 0 bases and J gave up 5 bases; unmatched junction bases: 16. Repertoires were generated with immunoSEQ multiplex PCR, while TCRdb's copy carries only in-frame clones and drops some. This table holds some 320,000 clones, roughly 86% found once. The sample taken for sequencing was peripheral blood. The rearrangement links TRBV4-3 to TRBJ2-7, with 7 bases aligning to TRBD1. The sequence derives from a woman aged 45-65 years who had recovered from COVID-19. CDR3 sequence reads: CASSQDRTGGHLRDEQYF. The DNA of the CDR3 is TGCGCCAGCAGCCAAGATCGGACAGGAGGTCATCTTAGGGACGAGCAGTACTTC.